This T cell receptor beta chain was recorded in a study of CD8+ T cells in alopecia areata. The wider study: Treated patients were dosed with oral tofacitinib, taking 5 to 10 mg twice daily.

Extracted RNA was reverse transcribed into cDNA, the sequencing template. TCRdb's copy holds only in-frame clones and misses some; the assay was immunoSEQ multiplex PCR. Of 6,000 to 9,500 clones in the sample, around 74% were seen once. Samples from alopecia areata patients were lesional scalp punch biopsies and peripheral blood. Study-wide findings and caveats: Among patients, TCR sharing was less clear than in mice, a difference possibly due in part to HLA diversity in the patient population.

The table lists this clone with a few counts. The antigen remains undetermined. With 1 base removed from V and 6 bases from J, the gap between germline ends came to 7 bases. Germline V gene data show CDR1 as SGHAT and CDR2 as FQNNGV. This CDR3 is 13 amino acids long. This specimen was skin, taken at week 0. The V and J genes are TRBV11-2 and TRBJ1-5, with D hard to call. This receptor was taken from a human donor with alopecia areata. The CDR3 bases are TGTGCCAGCAGCTTAGCTTCGGGTCAGCCCCAGCATTTT. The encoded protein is CASSLASGQPQHF.